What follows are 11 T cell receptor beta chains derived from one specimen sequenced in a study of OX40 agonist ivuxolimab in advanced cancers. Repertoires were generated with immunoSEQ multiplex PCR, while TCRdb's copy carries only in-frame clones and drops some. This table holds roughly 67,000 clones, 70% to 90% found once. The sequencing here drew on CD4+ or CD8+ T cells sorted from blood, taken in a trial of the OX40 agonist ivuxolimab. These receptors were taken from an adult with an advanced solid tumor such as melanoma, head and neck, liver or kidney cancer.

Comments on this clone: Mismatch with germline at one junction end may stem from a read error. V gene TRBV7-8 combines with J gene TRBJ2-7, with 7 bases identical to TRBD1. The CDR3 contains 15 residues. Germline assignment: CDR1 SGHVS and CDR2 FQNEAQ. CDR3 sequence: CASSLIIGGSHEQYF. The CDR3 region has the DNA TGTGCCAGCAGCTTAATCATAGGGGGCTCCCACGAGCAGTACTTC.

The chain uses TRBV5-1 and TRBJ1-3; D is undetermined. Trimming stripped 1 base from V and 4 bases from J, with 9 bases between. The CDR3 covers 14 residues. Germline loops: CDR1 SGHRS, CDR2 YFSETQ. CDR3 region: CASSLSSEGNTIYF. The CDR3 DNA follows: TGCGCCAGCAGCTTGTCGTCGGAAGGAAACACCATATATTTT. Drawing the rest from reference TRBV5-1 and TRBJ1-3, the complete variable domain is KAGVTQTPRYLIKTRGQQVTLSCSPISGHRSVSWYQQTPGQGLQFLFEYFSETQRNKGNFPGRFSGRQFSNSRSEMNVSTLELGDSALYLCASSLSSEGNTIYFGEGSWLTVV.

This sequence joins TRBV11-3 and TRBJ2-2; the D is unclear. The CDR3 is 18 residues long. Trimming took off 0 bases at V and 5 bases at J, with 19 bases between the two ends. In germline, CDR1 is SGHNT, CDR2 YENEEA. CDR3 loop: CASSLDPLAAIDTGELFF. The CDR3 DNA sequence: TGTGCCAGCAGCTTAGATCCTCTGGCAGCCATAGATACCGGGGAGCTGTTTTTT. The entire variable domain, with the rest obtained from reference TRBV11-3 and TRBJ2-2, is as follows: EAGVVQSPRYKIIEKKQPVAFWCNPISGHNTLYWYLQNLGQGPELLIRYENEEAVDDSQLPKDRFSAERLKGVDSTLKIQPAELGDSAVYLCASSLDPLAAIDTGELFFGEGSRLTVL.

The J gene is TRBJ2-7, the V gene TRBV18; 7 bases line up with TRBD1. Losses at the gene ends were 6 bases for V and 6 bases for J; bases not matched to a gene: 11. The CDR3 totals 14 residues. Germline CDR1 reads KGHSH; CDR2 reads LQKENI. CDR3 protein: CASSRGQIATEQYF. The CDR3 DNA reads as TGTGCCAGCTCTCGGGGACAGATAGCCACCGAGCAGTACTTC.

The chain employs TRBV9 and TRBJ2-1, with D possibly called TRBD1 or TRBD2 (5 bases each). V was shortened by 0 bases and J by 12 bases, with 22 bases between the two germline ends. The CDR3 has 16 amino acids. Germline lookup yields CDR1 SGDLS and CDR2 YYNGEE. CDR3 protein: CASSVAGSLRADGQFF. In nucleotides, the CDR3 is TGTGCCAGCAGCGTAGCAGGGTCGCTACGAGCGGATGGGCAGTTCTTC.

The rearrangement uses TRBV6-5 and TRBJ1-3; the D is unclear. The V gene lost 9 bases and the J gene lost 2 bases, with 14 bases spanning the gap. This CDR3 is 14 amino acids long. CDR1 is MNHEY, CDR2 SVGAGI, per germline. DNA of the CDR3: TGTGCCAGTACTCAATCCAACACTGGAAACACCATATATTTT. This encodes CASTQSNTGNTIYF.

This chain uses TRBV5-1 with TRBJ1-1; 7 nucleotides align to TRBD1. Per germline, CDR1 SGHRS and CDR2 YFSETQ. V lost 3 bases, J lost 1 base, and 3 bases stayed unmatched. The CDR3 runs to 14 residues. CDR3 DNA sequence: TGCGCCAGCAGCTCGGGACAGTGGAACACTGAAGCTTTCTTT. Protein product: CASSSGQWNTEAFF.

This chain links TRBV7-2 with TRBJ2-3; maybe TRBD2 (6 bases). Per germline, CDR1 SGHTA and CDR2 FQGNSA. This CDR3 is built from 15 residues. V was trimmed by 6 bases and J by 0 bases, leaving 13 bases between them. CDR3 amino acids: CASSPDYLSTDTQYF. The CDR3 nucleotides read TGTGCCAGCAGTCCGGACTACCTCAGCACAGATACGCAGTATTTT.

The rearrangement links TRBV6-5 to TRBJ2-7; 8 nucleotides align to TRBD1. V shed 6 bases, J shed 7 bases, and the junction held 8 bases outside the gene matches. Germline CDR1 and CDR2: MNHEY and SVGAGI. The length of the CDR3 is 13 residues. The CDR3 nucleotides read TGTGCCAGCAGCGAGCCGGGACAGGATGAGCAGTACTTC. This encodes CASSEPGQDEQYF.

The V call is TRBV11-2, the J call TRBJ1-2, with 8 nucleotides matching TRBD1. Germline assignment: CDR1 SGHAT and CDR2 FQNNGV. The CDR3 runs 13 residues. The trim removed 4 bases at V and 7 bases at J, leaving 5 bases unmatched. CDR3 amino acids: CASSSQGALGYTF. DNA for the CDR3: TGTGCCAGCAGCTCCCAGGGGGCGCTTGGCTACACCTTC.

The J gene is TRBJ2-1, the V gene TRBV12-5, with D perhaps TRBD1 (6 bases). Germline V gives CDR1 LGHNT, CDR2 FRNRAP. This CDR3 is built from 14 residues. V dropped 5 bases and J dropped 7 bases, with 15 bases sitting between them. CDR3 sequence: CASGSRGVGNEQFF. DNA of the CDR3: TGTGCTAGTGGTAGCAGGGGAGTGGGGAATGAGCAGTTCTTC. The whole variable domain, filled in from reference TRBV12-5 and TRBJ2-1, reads DARVTQTPRHKVTEMGQEVTMRCQPILGHNTVFWYRQTMMQGLELLAYFRNRAPLDDSGMPKDRFSAEMPDATLATLKIQPSEPRDSAVYFCASGSRGVGNEQFFGPGTRLTVL.